A single sample gave rise to the 15 T cell receptor beta chains below, sequenced in a study of blood T cells in healthy people across ages (dated by TCRdb to the mid-2010s). Libraries were built with 5' RACE. Sequencing instrument: Illumina HiSeq 2500. A second PCR of roughly 6 to 12 cycles was performed with a sample-barcoded 5' primer and a J-beta primer mix. TCRdb redid the processing of the public reads, applying fastp at Q25 and MiXCR, and retained in-frame beta chains. Each entry merges the rows of one CDR3 protein and shows their most common DNA and genes. The sample includes some 760,000 distinct CDR3 sequences, with more than 20% observed a single time. The top ten hold approximately 4% of the sample. The data were also submitted as part of a second study, on T cells of mothers and their children.

The sequenced sample was blood. The receptors stem from a boy aged 5-17 years in good health.

This clonotype was counted between two and nine times. The chain employs TRBV7-2 and TRBJ1-1; D call uncertain. The CDR3 contains 13 residues. V was pared by 6 bases and J by 0 bases, with 8 bases between. Per germline, CDR1 SGHTA and CDR2 FQGNSA. The CDR3 DNA follows: TGTGCCAGCAGGGTCCAGGTGAACACTGAAGCTTTCTTT. Translation: CASRVQVNTEAFF.

V and J are TRBV19 and TRBJ1-1; D gene unclear. The CDR3 sequence is 15 residues long. Germline CDR1 and CDR2: LNHDA and SQIVND (reference sequence). V lost 5 bases to trimming and J lost 1 base, with 14 bases between them. CDR3 DNA: TGTGCCAGTAGTCCCGAGAGACTGTCGAACACTGAAGCTTTCTTT. This codes for CASSPERLSNTEAFF. Looking up the rest from reference TRBV19 and TRBJ1-1 gives the full variable domain: DGGITQSPKYLFRKEGQNVTLSCEQNLNHDAMYWYRQDPGQGLRLIYYSQIVNDFQKGDIAEGYSVSREKKESFPLTVTSAQKNPTAFYLCASSPERLSNTEAFFGQGTRLTVV.

This clonotype was detected a few times. This chain joins TRBV28 and TRBJ1-1, with D unclear. V was pared by 1 base and J by 5 bases, with 17 bases between. Germline CDR1 reads MDHEN; CDR2 reads SYDVKM. This CDR3 has 16 residues. The CDR3 region has the DNA TGTGCCAGCAGTTTATTCTCGCGAGGCCCGAGGACTGAAGCTTTCTTT. As protein: CASSLFSRGPRTEAFF.

The chain recombines TRBV28 with TRBJ2-5, with D perhaps matching TRBD1 (6 bases). The DNA end favors TRBJ2-7, so the J call may be wrong. The length of the CDR3 is 15 residues. Looked up from germline, CDR1 is MDHEN and CDR2 is SYDVKM. This chain's CDR3 is CASSSRDKASYEQYF. The CDR3 nucleotides are TGTGCCAGCAGTTCCCGGGACAAAGCCTCCTACGAGCAGTACTTC.

This chain's CDR3 is CALSRVTNEKLFF. CDR3 coding DNA: TGTGCCCTGTCGCGGGTAACTAATGAAAAACTGTTTTTT. This chain uses TRBV7-9 with TRBJ1-4; D gene uncertain. This CDR3 is built from 13 residues. V was trimmed by 11 bases and J by 1 base, leaving 11 bases between them. CDR1 and CDR2 from the germline V gene are SEHNR and FQNEAQ (reference sequence). Full variable domain (missing parts from reference TRBV7-9 and TRBJ1-4): DTGVSQNPRHKITKRGQNVTFRCDPISEHNRLYWYRQTLGQGPEFLTYFQNEAQLEKSRLLSDRFSAERPKGSFSTLEIQRTEQGDSAMYLCALSRVTNEKLFFGSGTQLSVL.

Here the CDR3 reads CSVGVDSAYEQYF. The DNA of the CDR3 is TGCAGCGTTGGGGTGGACAGCGCCTACGAGCAGTACTTC. The chain employs TRBV29-1 and TRBJ2-7, with a tentative D call TRBD1 (6 bases). Between the trimmed V and J ends, which lost 4 bases and 2 bases, there was a span of 12 bases. The germline V gene encodes CDR1 SQVTM and CDR2 ANQGSEA. The CDR3 is 13 amino acids.

This clonotype was seen only a few times. The chain is built from TRBV7-3 and TRBJ2-1; D is undetermined. Germline V gene sequence: CDR1 SGHTA, CDR2 FQGTGA. V was cut by 5 bases and J by 4 bases, with 21 bases left in between. This CDR3 is built from 17 residues. For the CDR3, the DNA is TGTGCCAGCAGCCCAAAATGGGGTGAGCTAGGGTACAATGAGCAGTTCTTC. It is translated as CASSPKWGELGYNEQFF.

This clonotype was detected a few times. The chain has TRBV6-1 and TRBJ1-3, with D possibly matching TRBD1 (5 bases). CDR1 and CDR2 from the germline V gene are MNHNS and SASEGT. Trimming took off 2 bases at V and 8 bases at J, with 7 bases between the two ends. The length of the CDR3 is 12 residues. The CDR3 nucleotides read TGTGCCAGCAGTGAACGGGGGGACACCATATATTTT. Its protein product is CASSERGDTIYF.

The rearrangement uses TRBV7-6 and TRBJ2-5; TRBD2 aligns across 7 bases. The DNA end favors TRBJ2-1, so the J call may be wrong. CDR1 SGHVS and CDR2 FNYEAQ come from the germline V gene. This CDR3 has 14 amino acids. The CDR3 DNA reads as TGTGCCAGCAGCCTAGGGAGGGAAGAGAATGAGCAGTTCTTC. Protein: CASSLGREENEQFF.

This clonotype was seen a handful of times. This chain uses TRBV7-3 with TRBJ2-1, with 8 bases lining up with TRBD2. Germline CDR1 SGHTA, CDR2 FQGTGA. J was trimmed by 6 bases and V by 2 bases; bases with no gene match: 9. The CDR3 totals 16 residues. CDR3 protein: CASSLGPGLGGNEQFF. In DNA, the CDR3 is TGTGCCAGCAGCTTAGGACCGGGACTAGGAGGCAATGAGCAGTTCTTC. The entire variable domain, with the rest obtained from reference TRBV7-3 and TRBJ2-1, is as follows: GAGVSQTPSNKVTEKGKYVELRCDPISGHTALYWYRQSLGQGPEFLIYFQGTGAADDSGLPNDRFFAVRPEGSVSTLKIQRTERGDSAVYLCASSLGPGLGGNEQFFGPGTRLTVL.

The rearrangement uses TRBV4-3 and TRBJ1-1, with D unresolved. The CDR3 covers 14 residues. Looked up from germline, CDR1 is LGHNA and CDR2 is YSLEER. Trimming removed 2 bases from V and 4 bases from J, with 11 bases in between. CDR3 coding DNA: TGCGCCAGCAGCCAAATCACAGTGGGCACTGAAGCTTTCTTT. This sequence encodes CASSQITVGTEAFF.

The V call is TRBV3-1, the J call TRBJ1-4; perhaps TRBD1 as D (5 bases). Germline assignment: CDR1 LGHDT and CDR2 YNNKEL (reference sequence). The CDR3 is made up of 18 amino acids. The ends were cut back, 2 bases at V and 1 base at J, with 17 bases in the middle. The CDR3 nucleotides are TGTGCCAGCAGCCAATCTATGGAGGGGCTGCGAACTAATGAAAAACTGTTTTTT. Encoded protein: CASSQSMEGLRTNEKLFF.

In its sample, this clonotype was seen a few times. The rearrangement joins TRBV25-1 to TRBJ2-2, with D maybe TRBD2 (6 bases). The length of the CDR3 is 17 residues. Trimming removed 8 bases at V and 4 bases at J, with 23 bases between. CDR1 MGHDK and CDR2 SYGVNS come from the germline V gene. CDR3 sequence: CASRAPVGGSVTGELFF. The CDR3 DNA reads as TGTGCCAGCCGTGCCCCTGTAGGAGGGAGCGTCACCGGGGAGCTGTTTTTT.

The chain recombines TRBV15 with TRBJ2-3; D may be TRBD2 (6 bases). The V end was cut by 3 bases, the J end by 4 bases, with 11 bases between. The CDR3 totals 14 residues. CDR1 is LNHNV, CDR2 YYDKDF, per germline (reference sequence). The CDR3 coding sequence is TGTGCCACCAGCAGGGCGGGATTCCCAGATACGCAGTATTTT. This codes for CATSRAGFPDTQYF.

This clonotype was picked up a small number of times. This rearrangement joins TRBV20-1 to TRBJ2-2; D might be TRBD2 (6 bases). V lost 4 bases to trimming and J lost 6 bases, with 12 bases between them. The CDR3 loop spans 13 amino acids. Germline CDR1 is DFQATT and CDR2 is SNEGSKA (reference sequence). Here the CDR3 DNA reads TGCAGTGCTAAAACTAGCTTGCCCGGGGAGCTGTTTTTT. Translated, it gives CSAKTSLPGELFF.